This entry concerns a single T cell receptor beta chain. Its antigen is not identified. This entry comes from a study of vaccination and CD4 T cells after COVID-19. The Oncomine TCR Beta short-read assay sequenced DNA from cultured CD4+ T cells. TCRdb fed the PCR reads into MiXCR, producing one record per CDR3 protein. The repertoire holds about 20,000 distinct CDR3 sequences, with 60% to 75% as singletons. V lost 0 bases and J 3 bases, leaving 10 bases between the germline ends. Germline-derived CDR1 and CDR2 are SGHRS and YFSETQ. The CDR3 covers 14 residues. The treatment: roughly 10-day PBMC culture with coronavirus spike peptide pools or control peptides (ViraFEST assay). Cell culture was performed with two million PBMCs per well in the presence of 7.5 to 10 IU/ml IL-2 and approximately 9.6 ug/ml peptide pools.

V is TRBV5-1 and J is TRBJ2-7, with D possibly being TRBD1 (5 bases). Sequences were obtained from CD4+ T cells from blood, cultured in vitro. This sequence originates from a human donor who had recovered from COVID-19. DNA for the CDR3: TGCGCCAGCAGCTTGGCCGTAAGGGGCTACGAGCAGTACTTC. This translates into CASSLAVRGYEQYF.